This T cell receptor (beta chain) was found in a study of blood T cells in healthy people across ages. Overall study results and limits: Long-lived donors had more naive CD4+ cells and higher diversity than aged donors.

Sample-barcoded 5' priming and a J-beta primer mix drove a second PCR of 7 to 11 cycles. Using its own MiXCR run on the 5' RACE reads, TCRdb lists one record per CDR3 protein. The profile shows under 2 million distinct CDR3 sequences, about 31% of them singletons. This CDR3 contains 14 residues. V lost 5 bases to trimming and J lost 7 bases; unmatched junction nucleotides: 6. Germline CDR1 and CDR2: SGDLS and YYNGEE. Notes on this clonotype: The antigen remains undetermined.

This clonotype was sampled from a woman aged 25 to 45 in good health. The sample comprised blood. This chain links TRBV9 with TRBJ2-2, with 9 positions matching TRBD1. For the CDR3, the DNA is TGTGCCAGCAGAACAGGGGGCAATGGCGGGGAGCTGTTTTTT. Its protein product is CASRTGGNGGELFF.